This is a list of T cell receptor beta chains from one sample in a study of long-term antiretroviral therapy in people with HIV. Profiling relied on immunoSEQ multiplex PCR, and the TCRdb table lists in-frame clones only, not all of them. The profile shows some 21,000 clones, 82% of them singletons. Source: unsorted PBMCs, taken 0.3 years after starting antiretroviral therapy. The receptors shown here come from a man aged 45-65 years with HIV. The CDR3 runs from the conserved cysteine through the conserved F or W. Expanded clones are given a class, and other clones once, few, many or no size at all.

v_call,j_call,clone_size,cdr3_aa
TRBV5-1,TRBJ1-6,-,CASSSFLTPGNRPLHF
TRBV6-5,TRBJ2-7,-,CASSNRDRTLYEQYF
TRBV5-4,TRBJ1-1,-,CASSPHRGTGEAFF
TRBV4-3,TRBJ1-6,-,CASSPRGNSPLHF
TRBV25-1,TRBJ1-2,-,CASSEGWEGYTF
TRBV10-3,TRBJ1-5,-,CAISAGGRNQPQHF
TRBV4-3,TRBJ2-7,-,CASSQEWAQRGGEQYF
TRBV28,TRBJ1-1,-,CASSLPGTTEAFF
TRBV5-8,TRBJ1-5,-,CASSLYLFSNQPQHF
TRBV9,TRBJ2-3,-,CASSGQAGTDTQYF
TRBV7-8,TRBJ1-6,-,CASSPPTGLNSPLHF
TRBV5-1,TRBJ1-2,few,CASRFTGTEYGYTF
TRBV5-1,TRBJ2-3,-,CASSYEEGVTDTQYF
TRBV28,TRBJ2-5,-,CASSFTSEETQYF
TRBV18,TRBJ1-5,-,CASSRNRDINQPQHF
TRBV11-2,TRBJ1-5,-,CASSDRNSNQPQHF
TRBV14,TRBJ2-7,-,CASSGLAILNYEQYF
TRBV27,TRBJ1-1,-,CASSFRTGTSTEAFF
TRBV5-1,TRBJ1-1,-,CASSSEANTEAFF
TRBV9,TRBJ2-7,-,CASSAGTSGGAEAHSYEQYF
TRBV7-9,TRBJ2-5,-,CASSLATGGETQYF
TRBV28,TRBJ2-7,-,CASSPDRENYEQYF
TRBV11-3,TRBJ1-2,-,CASSPRFGQTSYTF
TRBV25-1,TRBJ1-6,-,CASSEFRGRRSPLHF
TRBV5-1,TRBJ2-7,-,CASTGHYEQYF
TRBV19,TRBJ1-5,-,CASTAMTGSNQPQHF